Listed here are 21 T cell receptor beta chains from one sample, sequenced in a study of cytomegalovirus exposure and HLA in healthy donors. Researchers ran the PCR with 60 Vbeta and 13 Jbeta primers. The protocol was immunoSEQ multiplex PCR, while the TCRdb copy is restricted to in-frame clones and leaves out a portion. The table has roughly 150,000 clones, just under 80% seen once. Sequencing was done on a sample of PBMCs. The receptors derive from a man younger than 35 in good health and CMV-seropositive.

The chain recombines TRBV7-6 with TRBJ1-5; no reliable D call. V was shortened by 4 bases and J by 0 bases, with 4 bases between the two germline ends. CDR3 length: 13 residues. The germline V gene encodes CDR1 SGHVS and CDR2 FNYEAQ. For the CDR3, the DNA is TGTGCCAGCAGCTCTTTTAGCAATCAGCCCCAGCATTTT. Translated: CASSSFSNQPQHF.

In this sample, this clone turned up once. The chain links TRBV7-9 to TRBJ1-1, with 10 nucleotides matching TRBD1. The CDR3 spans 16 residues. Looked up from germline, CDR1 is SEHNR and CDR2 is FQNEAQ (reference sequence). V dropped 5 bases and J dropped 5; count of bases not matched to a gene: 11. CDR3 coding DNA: TGTGCCAGCAGCCCGACTGTAGACAGGGGGCGAACTGAAGCTTTCTTT. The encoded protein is CASSPTVDRGRTEAFF.

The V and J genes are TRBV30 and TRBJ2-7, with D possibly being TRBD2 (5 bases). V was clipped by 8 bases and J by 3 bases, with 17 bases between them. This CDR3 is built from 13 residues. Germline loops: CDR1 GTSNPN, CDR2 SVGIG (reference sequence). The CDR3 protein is CAGLDSGNYEQYF. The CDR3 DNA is TGTGCCGGACTGGATTCAGGAAACTACGAGCAGTACTTC.

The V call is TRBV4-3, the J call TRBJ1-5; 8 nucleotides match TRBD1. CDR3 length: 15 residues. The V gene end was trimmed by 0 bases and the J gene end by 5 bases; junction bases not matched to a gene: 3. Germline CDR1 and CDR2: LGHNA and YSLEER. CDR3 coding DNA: TGCGCCAGCAGCCAAGATGACAGGGGAGATCAGCCCCAGCATTTT. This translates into CASSQDDRGDQPQHF.

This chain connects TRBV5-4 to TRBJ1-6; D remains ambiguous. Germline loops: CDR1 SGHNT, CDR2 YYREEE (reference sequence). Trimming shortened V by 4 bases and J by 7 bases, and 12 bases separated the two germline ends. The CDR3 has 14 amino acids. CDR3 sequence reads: CASSLTVGNSPLHF. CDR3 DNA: TGTGCCAGCAGCCTAACAGTAGGAAATTCACCCCTCCACTTT.

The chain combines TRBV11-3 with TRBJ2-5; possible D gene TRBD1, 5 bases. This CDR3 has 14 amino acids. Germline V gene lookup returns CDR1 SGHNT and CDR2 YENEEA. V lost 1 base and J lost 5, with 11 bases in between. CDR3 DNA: TGTGCCAGCAGCTTAGGGGCAGGGTCGGAGACCCAGTACTTC. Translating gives CASSLGAGSETQYF.

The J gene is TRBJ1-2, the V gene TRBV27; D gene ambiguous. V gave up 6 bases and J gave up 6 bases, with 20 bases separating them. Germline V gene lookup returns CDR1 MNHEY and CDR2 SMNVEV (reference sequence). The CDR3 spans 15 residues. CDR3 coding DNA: TGTGCCAGCAGCTCGATGCTTTATCGACTGGATGGCTACACCTTC. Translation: CASSSMLYRLDGYTF.

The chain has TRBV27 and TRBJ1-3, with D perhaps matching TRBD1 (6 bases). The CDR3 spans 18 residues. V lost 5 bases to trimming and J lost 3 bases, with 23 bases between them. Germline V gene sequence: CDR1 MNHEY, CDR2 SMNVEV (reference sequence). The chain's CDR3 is CASSPAGWGPDNGNTIYF. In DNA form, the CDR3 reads TGTGCCAGCAGTCCAGCGGGGTGGGGGCCAGATAATGGAAACACCATATATTTT.

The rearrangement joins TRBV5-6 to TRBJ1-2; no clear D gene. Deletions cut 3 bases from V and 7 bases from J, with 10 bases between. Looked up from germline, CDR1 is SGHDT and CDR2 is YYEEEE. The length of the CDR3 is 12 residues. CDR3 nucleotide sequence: TGTGCCAGCAGCTCGATCCCCGGTGGCTACACCTTC. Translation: CASSSIPGGYTF.

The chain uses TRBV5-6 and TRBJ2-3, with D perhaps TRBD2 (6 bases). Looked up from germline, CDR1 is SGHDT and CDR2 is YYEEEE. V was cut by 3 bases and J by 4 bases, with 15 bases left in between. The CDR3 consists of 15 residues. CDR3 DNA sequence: TGTGCCAGCAGCTGGGCGGGGATCTCGGCAGATACGCAGTATTTT. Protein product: CASSWAGISADTQYF.

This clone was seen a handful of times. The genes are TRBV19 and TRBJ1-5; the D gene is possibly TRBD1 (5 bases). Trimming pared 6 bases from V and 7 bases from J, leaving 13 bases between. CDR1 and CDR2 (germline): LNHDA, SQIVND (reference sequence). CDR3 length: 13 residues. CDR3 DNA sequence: TGTGCCAGTAGCCCGGACATACGACAGCCCCAGCATTTT. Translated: CASSPDIRQPQHF. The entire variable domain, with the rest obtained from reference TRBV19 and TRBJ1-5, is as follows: DGGITQSPKYLFRKEGQNVTLSCEQNLNHDAMYWYRQDPGQGLRLIYYSQIVNDFQKGDIAEGYSVSREKKESFPLTVTSAQKNPTAFYLCASSPDIRQPQHFGDGTRLSIL.

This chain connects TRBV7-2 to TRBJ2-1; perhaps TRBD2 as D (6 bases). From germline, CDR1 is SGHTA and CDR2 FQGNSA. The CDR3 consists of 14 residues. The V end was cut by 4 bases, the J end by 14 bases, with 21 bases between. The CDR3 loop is CASSSSGSTGEEFF. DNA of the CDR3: TGTGCCAGCAGCTCCTCCGGTAGTACGGGAGAGGAGTTCTTC.

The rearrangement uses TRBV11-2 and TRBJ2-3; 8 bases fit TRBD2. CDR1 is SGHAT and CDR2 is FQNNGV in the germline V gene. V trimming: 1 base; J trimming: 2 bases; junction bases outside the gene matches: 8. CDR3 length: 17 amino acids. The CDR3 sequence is CASSLGTGGKFTDTQYF. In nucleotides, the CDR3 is TGTGCCAGCAGCTTAGGGACGGGAGGGAAGTTCACAGATACGCAGTATTTT.

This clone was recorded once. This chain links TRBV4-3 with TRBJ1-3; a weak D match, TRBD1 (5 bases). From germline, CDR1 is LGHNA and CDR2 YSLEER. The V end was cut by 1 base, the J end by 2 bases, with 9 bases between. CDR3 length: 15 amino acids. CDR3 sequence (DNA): TGCGCCAGCAGCCAAGGGGGCCAGACTGGAAACACCATATATTTT. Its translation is CASSQGGQTGNTIYF.

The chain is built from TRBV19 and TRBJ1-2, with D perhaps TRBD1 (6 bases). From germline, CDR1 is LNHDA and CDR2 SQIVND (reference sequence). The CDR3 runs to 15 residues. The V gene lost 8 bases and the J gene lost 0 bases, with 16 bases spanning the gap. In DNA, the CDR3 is TGTGCCAGTTACAGCGCAGGGGCGGCTAACTATGGCTACACCTTC. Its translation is CASYSAGAANYGYTF.

The CDR3 reads CSVFRTSLNTEAFF. The CDR3 DNA sequence: TGCAGCGTTTTCCGGACAAGCCTGAACACTGAAGCTTTCTTT. This chain joins TRBV29-1 and TRBJ1-1; TRBD1 might be the D (5 bases). Trimming shortened V by 5 bases and J by 0 bases, and 13 bases separated the two germline ends. CDR1 and CDR2 (germline): SQVTM, ANQGSEA. The CDR3 has 14 residues.

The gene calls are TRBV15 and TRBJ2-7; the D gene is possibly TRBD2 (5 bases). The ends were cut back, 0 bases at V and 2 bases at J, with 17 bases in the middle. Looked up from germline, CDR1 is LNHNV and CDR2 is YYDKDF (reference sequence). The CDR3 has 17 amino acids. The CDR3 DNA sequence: TGTGCCACCAGCAGAGATAGTACTAGTGGTGTTGCCTACGAGCAGTACTTC. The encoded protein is CATSRDSTSGVAYEQYF.

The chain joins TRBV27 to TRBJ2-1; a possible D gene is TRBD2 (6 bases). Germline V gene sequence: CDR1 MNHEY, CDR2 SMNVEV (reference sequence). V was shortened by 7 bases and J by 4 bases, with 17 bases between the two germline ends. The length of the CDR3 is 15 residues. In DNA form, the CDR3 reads TGTGCCAGCAAGCCCGACGGGAGCCTTTACAATGAGCAGTTCTTC. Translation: CASKPDGSLYNEQFF.

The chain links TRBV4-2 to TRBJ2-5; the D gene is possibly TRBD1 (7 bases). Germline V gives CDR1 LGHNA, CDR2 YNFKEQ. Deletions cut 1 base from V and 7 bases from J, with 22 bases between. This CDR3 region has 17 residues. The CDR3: CASSQVAGERGRGTQYF. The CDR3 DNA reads TGTGCCAGCAGCCAAGTCGCGGGTGAAAGGGGGCGGGGGACCCAGTACTTC.

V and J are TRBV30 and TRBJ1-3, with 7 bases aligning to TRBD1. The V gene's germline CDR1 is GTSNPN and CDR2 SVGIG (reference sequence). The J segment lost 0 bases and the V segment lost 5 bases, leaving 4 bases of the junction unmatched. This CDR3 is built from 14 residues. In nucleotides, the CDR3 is TGTGCCTGGGGGAGGACAGGCTCTGGAAACACCATATATTTT. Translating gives CAWGRTGSGNTIYF.

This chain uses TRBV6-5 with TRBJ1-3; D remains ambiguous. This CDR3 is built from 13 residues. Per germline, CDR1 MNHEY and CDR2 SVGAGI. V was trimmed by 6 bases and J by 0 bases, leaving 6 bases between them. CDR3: CASRAGSGNTIYF. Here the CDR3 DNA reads TGTGCCAGCAGGGCAGGCTCTGGAAACACCATATATTTT.